The 24 T cell receptor beta chains in this list originate from one sample, sequenced in a study of vaccination and CD4 T cells after COVID-19. The assay that was used to sequence DNA from cultured CD4+ T cells was the Oncomine TCR Beta short-read assay. TCRdb independently ran MiXCR on the PCR reads; one entry per CDR3 protein. The sample lists roughly 22,000 distinct CDR3 sequences, 30% to 35% occurring once. These TCRs' antigens remain unknown. Regarding treatment: roughly 10-day PBMC culture with coronavirus spike peptide pools or control peptides (ViraFEST assay). The sequenced sample consisted of cultured CD4+ T cells from blood. These receptors came from a human donor with COVID-19.

The chain uses TRBV15 and TRBJ1-1; D gene uncertain. Germline assignment: CDR1 LNHNV and CDR2 YYDKDF (reference sequence). V was shortened by 0 bases and J by 3 bases, with 8 bases between the two germline ends. The CDR3 extends over 14 amino acids. The CDR3 loop reads CATSRDNRDTEAFF. CDR3 nucleotides: TGTGCCACCAGCAGAGATAACAGAGACACTGAAGCTTTCTTT.

This clonotype was observed a handful of times. The chain employs TRBV19 and TRBJ1-6; TRBD1 agrees at 8 bases. The ends lost 5 bases at V and 7 bases at J; junction bases unmatched: 13. From germline, CDR1 is LNHDA and CDR2 SQIVND (reference sequence). This CDR3 contains 17 residues. CDR3 amino acids: CASSPTSAQGANSPLHF. CDR3 coding DNA: TGTGCCAGTAGTCCAACCTCCGCCCAGGGGGCCAATTCACCCCTCCACTTT.

This chain joins TRBV24-1 and TRBJ2-2; D not resolved. Trimming left V 5 bases short and J 4 bases short, with 7 bases between. Germline-derived CDR1 and CDR2 are KGHDR and SFDVKD. This CDR3 region has 13 residues. The CDR3 region has the DNA TGTGCCACCAGTGGGTTGACCACCGGGGAGCTGTTTTTT. Encoded protein: CATSGLTTGELFF.

This clonotype was counted only a few times. This chain joins TRBV6-4 and TRBJ1-1; the D gene is possibly TRBD1 (5 bases). CDR3 length: 15 residues. V was shortened by 4 bases and J by 1 base, with 13 bases between the two germline ends. Germline V gives CDR1 MRHNA, CDR2 SNTAGT. In nucleotides, the CDR3 is TGTGCCAGCAGTGCTCGGCAGGGTGGGAACACTGAAGCTTTCTTT. Encoded protein: CASSARQGGNTEAFF.

The chain recombines TRBV7-8 with TRBJ2-3; D is unresolved. The V gene lost 0 bases and the J gene lost 10 bases, with 17 bases spanning the gap. Germline V gene lookup returns CDR1 SGHVS and CDR2 FQNEAQ. The CDR3 loop spans 15 amino acids. The chain's CDR3 is CASSLAQATTMPQYF. The DNA for the CDR3 is TGTGCCAGCAGCTTAGCGCAAGCGACAACGATGCCGCAGTATTTT. Looking up the rest from reference TRBV7-8 and TRBJ2-3 gives the full variable domain: GAGVSQSPRYKVAKRGQDVALRCDPISGHVSLFWYQQALGQGPEFLTYFQNEAQLDKSGLPSDRFFAERPEGSVSTLKIQRTQQEDSAVYLCASSLAQATTMPQYFGPGTRLTVL.

The chain links TRBV28 to TRBJ1-1; TRBD1 matches 11 bases. The V gene end was trimmed by 5 bases and the J gene end by 4 bases; junction bases not matched to a gene: 6. Germline lookup yields CDR1 MDHEN and CDR2 SYDVKM. CDR3 length: 15 residues. The CDR3 region has the DNA TGTGCCAGCAGTCAAACCGGGACAGGGGGCACTGAAGCTTTCTTT. This sequence encodes CASSQTGTGGTEAFF.

This clonotype was counted only a few times. The V gene is TRBV6-1, the J gene TRBJ2-5; D uncertain. The CDR3 is 13 residues long. V lost 7 bases, J lost 4 bases, and 13 bases lay in between. The germline V gene has CDR1 MNHNS and CDR2 SASEGT. The CDR3 sequence is CASIPSGVETQYF. CDR3 coding DNA: TGTGCCAGCATCCCCTCTGGGGTAGAGACCCAGTACTTC.

The CDR3: CASSQDRYEQYF. For the CDR3, the DNA is TGTGCCAGCAGCCAAGACAGATACGAGCAGTACTTC. This chain joins TRBV7-9 and TRBJ2-7; tentatively, D is TRBD1 (5 bases). The germline gives CDR1 SEHNR, CDR2 FQNEAQ (reference sequence). The length of the CDR3 is 12 residues. Trimming took 5 bases from V and 4 from J, leaving 9 bases between them. The full variable domain, in which reference TRBV7-9 and TRBJ2-7 provide the parts outside the CDR3, is DTGVSQNPRHKITKRGQNVTFRCDPISEHNRLYWYRQTLGQGPEFLTYFQNEAQLEKSRLLSDRFSAERPKGSFSTLEIQRTEQGDSAMYLCASSQDRYEQYFGPGTRLTVT.

The CDR3 spells CASSQGTGDVRTETQYF. CDR3 nucleotides: TGTGCCAGCAGCCAAGGGACAGGGGATGTAAGGACGGAGACCCAGTACTTC. The chain has TRBV4-2 and TRBJ2-5; 9 nucleotides match TRBD1. The CDR3 consists of 17 residues. Germline CDR1 reads LGHNA; CDR2 reads YNFKEQ. V lost 1 base, J lost 5 bases, and 11 bases stayed unmatched.

The chain carries TRBV7-9 and TRBJ1-4, with TRBD1 identical over 9 bases. Germline V gene lookup returns CDR1 SEHNR and CDR2 FQNEAQ (reference sequence). The junction had 9 bases not matched to a gene; V was cut back by 3 bases and J by 7 bases. There are 16 residues in the CDR3. The CDR3 reads CASSFRVTGGSEKLFF. Here the CDR3 DNA reads TGTGCCAGCAGCTTCCGCGTGACAGGGGGTAGTGAAAAACTGTTTTTT.

This chain uses TRBV7-9 with TRBJ2-5; D possibly corresponds to TRBD2 (7 bases). The CDR3 consists of 14 residues. Trimming pared 3 bases from V and 4 bases from J, leaving 12 bases between. The germline gives CDR1 SEHNR, CDR2 FQNEAQ (reference sequence). Written as DNA, the CDR3 is TGTGCCAGCAGCTTCCGCGGGGGCGGAGAGACCCAGTACTTC. It codes for CASSFRGGGETQYF.

The sample holds a few counts of this clonotype. The chain uses TRBV2 and TRBJ1-2; 7 nucleotides line up with TRBD1. J lost 4 bases, V lost 4 bases, and 9 bases had no gene match. CDR3 size: 15 residues. Germline CDR1 and CDR2: SNHLY and FYNNEI. CDR3 residues: CASSGGTVSPYGYTF. CDR3 nucleotides: TGTGCCAGCAGTGGAGGGACAGTTAGCCCCTATGGCTACACCTTC. Complete variable domain (other parts from reference TRBV2 and TRBJ1-2): EPEVTQTPSHQVTQMGQEVILRCVPISNHLYFYWYRQILGQKVEFLVSFYNNEISEKSEIFDDQFSVERPDGSNFTLKIRSTKLEDSAMYFCASSGGTVSPYGYTFGSGTRLTVV.

The V gene is TRBV28, the J gene TRBJ1-3; maybe TRBD1 (6 bases). Germline V gives CDR1 MDHEN, CDR2 SYDVKM. The CDR3 has 14 amino acids. Trimming removed 8 bases at V and 0 bases at J, with 11 bases between. CDR3 in DNA: TGTGCCAGCCTGGCACAGGGCTCTGGAAACACCATATATTTT. As protein: CASLAQGSGNTIYF. Full variable domain (remainder filled in from reference TRBV28 and TRBJ1-3): DVKVTQSSRYLVKRTGEKVFLECVQDMDHENMFWYRQDPGLGLRLIYFSYDVKMKEKGDIPEGYSVSREKKERFSLILESASTNQTSMYLCASLAQGSGNTIYFGEGSWLTVV.

The V and J genes are TRBV7-6 and TRBJ1-4; 9 positions match TRBD1. Trimming took 5 bases from V and 10 from J; bases not matched to a gene: 14. The germline CDR1 and CDR2 sequences are SGHVS and FNYEAQ. There are 16 residues in the CDR3. Here the CDR3 reads CASSPGPQGASVKLFF. The CDR3 nucleotides are TGTGCCAGCAGCCCCGGCCCACAGGGGGCTTCGGTAAAACTGTTTTTT.

The chain joins TRBV6-1 to TRBJ1-2; D is uncertain. This CDR3 spans 14 amino acids. The V end was cut by 8 bases, the J end by 4 bases, with 17 bases between. Germline V gives CDR1 MNHNS, CDR2 SASEGT. CDR3 bases: TGTGCCAGCTCTCGGACCCGGGTCGTCTATGGCTACACCTTC. Residues: CASSRTRVVYGYTF.

A few counts support this clonotype. The DNA for the CDR3 is TGTGCCAGCAGCTTGGGCCCGTACATGAACACTGAAGCTTTCTTT. Translated: CASSLGPYMNTEAFF. J is TRBJ1-1 and V is TRBV5-6; no clear D gene. This CDR3 has 15 amino acids. V lost 0 bases, J lost 0 bases, and 9 bases lay in between. Germline loops: CDR1 SGHDT, CDR2 YYEEEE.

This clonotype was seen a few times. The chain combines TRBV7-8 with TRBJ1-2; the D is unclear. Between the trimmed V and J ends, which lost 2 bases and 2 bases, there was a span of 9 bases. The CDR3 runs to 14 residues. Looked up from germline, CDR1 is SGHVS and CDR2 is FQNEAQ. CDR3 bases: TGTGCCAGCAGCTTATTGGTAGGAAACTATGGCTACACCTTC. This gives the protein CASSLLVGNYGYTF.

The rearrangement uses TRBV19 and TRBJ2-3, with TRBD1 identical over 8 bases. CDR1 LNHDA and CDR2 SQIVND come from the germline V gene (reference sequence). CDR3 length equals 15 residues. The ends lost 1 base at V and 4 bases at J; junction bases unmatched: 4. CDR3 DNA: TGTGCCAGTAGTATAGCAACAGGGGGAGCAGATACGCAGTATTTT. It codes for CASSIATGGADTQYF.

The chain carries TRBV6-5 and TRBJ1-6, with 11 bases identical to TRBD1. The CDR3 is made up of 16 amino acids. Germline values: CDR1 MNHEY, CDR2 SVGAGI. V lost 4 bases and J lost 8; bases outside the gene matches: 7. CDR3 residues: CASSSPTGQGDSPLHF. CDR3 nucleotides: TGTGCCAGCAGTTCCCCGACGGGACAGGGGGATTCACCCCTCCACTTT.

The genes are TRBV7-9 and TRBJ2-7; no firm D call. V shed 5 bases and J shed 2 bases, with 7 bases lying between them. Germline V CDR1 and CDR2: SEHNR, FQNEAQ (reference sequence). This CDR3 has 12 residues. The CDR3 is CASSPIPYEQYF. The CDR3 DNA reads TGTGCCAGCAGCCCTATCCCCTACGAGCAGTACTTC.

The rearrangement links TRBV6-2 or TRBV6-3 to TRBJ2-6, with D unclear. V was trimmed by 6 bases and J by 0 bases, leaving 6 bases between them. Germline V gives CDR1 MNHEY, CDR2 SVGEGT. This CDR3 spans 14 amino acids. This CDR3 reads CASSRHSGANVLTF. The DNA of the CDR3 is TGTGCCAGCAGCCGACACTCTGGGGCCAACGTCCTGACTTTC.

In its sample, this clonotype was seen a few times. The chain has TRBV27 and TRBJ2-2; D not certain. Trimming stripped 3 bases from V and 4 bases from J, with 3 bases between. CDR3 length: 12 residues. CDR1 is MNHEY, CDR2 SMNVEV, per germline (reference sequence). The CDR3 nucleotides read TGTGCCAGCAGTTTTACCACCGGGGAGCTGTTTTTT. As protein: CASSFTTGELFF.

This clonotype turned up a few times. J is TRBJ1-2 and V is TRBV9; D call uncertain. This CDR3 has 13 amino acids. Trimming removed 0 bases from V and 8 bases from J, with 11 bases in between. Germline V gene lookup returns CDR1 SGDLS and CDR2 YYNGEE. This chain's CDR3 is CASSVGERSGYTF. For the CDR3, the DNA is TGTGCCAGCAGCGTAGGGGAGCGCAGCGGCTACACCTTC.

This chain connects TRBV7-9 to TRBJ2-1; D may be TRBD2 (7 bases). Germline CDR1 reads SEHNR; CDR2 reads FQNEAQ (reference sequence). Trimming stripped 3 bases from V and 6 bases from J, with 15 bases between. The CDR3 spans 15 residues. The CDR3 bases are TGTGCCAGCAGCTTTATCCGGGGGGCGGTCAATGAGCAGTTCTTC. Translating it yields CASSFIRGAVNEQFF.